This T cell receptor (beta chain) was sequenced for a study of blood T cell repertoires in COVID-19. Study overall: COVID-19 samples, acute and convalescent, were from the United States, Italy and Spain.

Participants spanned ages 18 to 89 years and resided in about 24 US areas. Study processing details: It was from reference gene primer amplification that nucleated cell counts were estimated. Clones were read by immunoSEQ multiplex PCR, and TCRdb kept only the in-frame ones, dropping some. The V and J calls and the clone size are those of that table, but D and trimming were determined from the DNA. The repertoire includes roughly 200,000 clones, roughly nine tenths of them detected once, and roughly 3.2% sits in the top ten. This CDR3 comprises 16 residues. V was trimmed by 3 bases and J by 2 bases, leaving 18 bases between them. Looked up from germline, CDR1 is SGHTS and CDR2 is YDEGEE.

The sequencing input was PBMCs or T cells enriched from blood (not recorded which). V and J are TRBV5-8 and TRBJ2-7; a weak D match, TRBD2 (5 bases). The TCR was taken from a woman between 50 and 59 years old in a cohort exposed to, infected with or recovered from COVID-19 (not recorded which). In DNA form, the CDR3 reads TGTGCCAGCAGCTACCGCAGGACTGGAGGAGCCTACGAGCAGTACTTC. Translated, it gives CASSYRRTGGAYEQYF.